This T cell receptor (beta chain) came from a study of control samples from healthy donors and cancer patients. The assay was immunoSEQ multiplex PCR, and TCRdb's table has in-frame clones only and misses some. Of around 81,000 clones listed, just over 90% are singletons. The sample comprised blood. This TCR was recovered from a young woman in good health.

The DNA for the CDR3 is TGCAGCGTCCAATTCACAGGGGTTGAGCAGTACTTC. Protein product: CSVQFTGVEQYF. The chain couples TRBV29-1 to TRBJ2-7; 7 bases align to TRBD1. V shed 6 bases and J 7 bases; nucleotides not matched to a gene: 9. Germline V lookup: CDR1 SQVTM, CDR2 ANQGSEA. This CDR3 has 12 residues.